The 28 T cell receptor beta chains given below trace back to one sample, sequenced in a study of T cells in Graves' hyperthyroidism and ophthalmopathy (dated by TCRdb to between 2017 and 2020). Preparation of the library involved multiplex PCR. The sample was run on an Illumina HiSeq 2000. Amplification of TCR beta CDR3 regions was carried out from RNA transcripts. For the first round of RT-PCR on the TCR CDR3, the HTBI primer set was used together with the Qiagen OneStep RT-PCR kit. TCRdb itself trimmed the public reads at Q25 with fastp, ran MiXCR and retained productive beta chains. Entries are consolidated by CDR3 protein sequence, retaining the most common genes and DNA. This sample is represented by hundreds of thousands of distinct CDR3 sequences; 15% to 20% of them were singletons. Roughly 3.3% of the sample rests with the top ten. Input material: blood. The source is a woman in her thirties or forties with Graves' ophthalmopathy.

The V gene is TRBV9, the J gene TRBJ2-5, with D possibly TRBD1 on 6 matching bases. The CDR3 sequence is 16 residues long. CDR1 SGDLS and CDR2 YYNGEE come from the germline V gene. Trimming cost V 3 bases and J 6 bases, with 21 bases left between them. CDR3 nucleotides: TGTGCCAGCAGCGCCGGGAACAGGGAAATCGGGAAGACCCAGTACTTC. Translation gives CASSAGNREIGKTQYF.

The CDR3 here is CASSTSGPNSPLHF. In nucleotides, the CDR3 is TGCGCCAGCAGCACGTCGGGGCCAAATTCACCCCTCCACTTT. This chain links TRBV5-1 with TRBJ1-6; perhaps TRBD1 as D (5 bases). Trimming took 4 bases from V and 7 from J, leaving 12 bases between them. Per the germline V gene, CDR1 is SGHRS and CDR2 is YFSETQ. CDR3 length: 14 residues.

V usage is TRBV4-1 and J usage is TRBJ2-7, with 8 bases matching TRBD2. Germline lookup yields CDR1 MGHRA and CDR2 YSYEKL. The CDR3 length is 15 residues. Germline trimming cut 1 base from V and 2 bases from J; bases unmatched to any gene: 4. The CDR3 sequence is CASSQGLATTYEQYF. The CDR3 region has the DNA TGCGCCAGCAGCCAAGGACTAGCGACAACCTACGAGCAGTACTTC.

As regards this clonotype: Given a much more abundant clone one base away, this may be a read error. The chain's CDR3 is CAWKTGVEQFF. CDR3 DNA: TGTGCCTGGAAAACTGGGGTTGAGCAGTTCTTC. V usage is TRBV30 and J usage is TRBJ2-1; D unresolved. Trimming cost V 4 bases and J 9 bases, with 10 bases left between them. Germline V gives CDR1 GTSNPN, CDR2 SVGIG (reference sequence). The CDR3 sequence is 11 residues long.

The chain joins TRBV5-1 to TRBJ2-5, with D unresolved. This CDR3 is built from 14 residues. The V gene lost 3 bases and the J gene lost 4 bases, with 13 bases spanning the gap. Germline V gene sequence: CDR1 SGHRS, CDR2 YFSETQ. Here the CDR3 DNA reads TGCGCCAGCAGCTCCGGACCTTCCCTAGAGACCCAGTACTTC. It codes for CASSSGPSLETQYF.

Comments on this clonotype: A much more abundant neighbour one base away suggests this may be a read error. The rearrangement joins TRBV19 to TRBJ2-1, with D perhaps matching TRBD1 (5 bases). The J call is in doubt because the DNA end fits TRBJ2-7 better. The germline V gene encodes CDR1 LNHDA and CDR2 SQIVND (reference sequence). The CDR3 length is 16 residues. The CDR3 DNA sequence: TGTGCCAGTAGTCAGATGGGGATACAGGTTGGCAATGAGCAGTACTTC. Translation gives CASSQMGIQVGNEQYF.

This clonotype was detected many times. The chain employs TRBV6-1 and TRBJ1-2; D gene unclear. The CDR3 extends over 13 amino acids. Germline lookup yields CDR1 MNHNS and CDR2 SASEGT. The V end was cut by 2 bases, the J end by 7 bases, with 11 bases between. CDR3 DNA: TGTGCCAGCAGTGAACGGTGGGAGTCTGGCTACACCTTC. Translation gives CASSERWESGYTF.

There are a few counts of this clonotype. CDR3 sequence (DNA): TGTGCCAGCAGTTACAAGCGGGGGTACTCCTACAATGAGCAGTTCTTC. Amino acids: CASSYKRGYSYNEQFF. The chain has TRBV6-2 or TRBV6-3 and TRBJ2-1, with TRBD2 identical over 8 bases. The CDR3 length is 16 residues. Germline V gene sequence: CDR1 MNHEY, CDR2 SVGEGT. V lost 2 bases to trimming and J lost 0 bases; unmatched junction nucleotides: 3.

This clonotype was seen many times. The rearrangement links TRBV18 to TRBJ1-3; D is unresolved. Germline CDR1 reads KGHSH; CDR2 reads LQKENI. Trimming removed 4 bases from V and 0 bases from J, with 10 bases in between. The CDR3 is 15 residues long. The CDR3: CASSRSELSGNTIYF. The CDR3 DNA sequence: TGTGCCAGCTCACGTTCCGAACTCTCTGGAAACACCATATATTTT.

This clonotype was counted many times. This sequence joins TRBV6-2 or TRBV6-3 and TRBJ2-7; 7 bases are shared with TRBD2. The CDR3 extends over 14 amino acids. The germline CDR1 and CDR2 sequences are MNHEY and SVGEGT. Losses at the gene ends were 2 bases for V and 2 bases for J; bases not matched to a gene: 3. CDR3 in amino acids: CASSYASGAYEQYF. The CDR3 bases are TGTGCCAGCAGTTACGCTAGCGGAGCCTACGAGCAGTACTTC.

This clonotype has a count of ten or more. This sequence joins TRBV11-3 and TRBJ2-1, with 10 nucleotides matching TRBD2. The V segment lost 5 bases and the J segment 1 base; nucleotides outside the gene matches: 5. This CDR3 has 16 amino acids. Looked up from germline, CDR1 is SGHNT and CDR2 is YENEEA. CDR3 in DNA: TGTGCCAGCAGCCGAGGACTAGCGGCTTCCTACAATGAGCAGTTCTTC. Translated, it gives CASSRGLAASYNEQFF. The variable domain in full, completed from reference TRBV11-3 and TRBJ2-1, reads EAGVVQSPRYKIIEKKQPVAFWCNPISGHNTLYWYLQNLGQGPELLIRYENEEAVDDSQLPKDRFSAERLKGVDSTLKIQPAELGDSAVYLCASSRGLAASYNEQFFGPGTRLTVL.

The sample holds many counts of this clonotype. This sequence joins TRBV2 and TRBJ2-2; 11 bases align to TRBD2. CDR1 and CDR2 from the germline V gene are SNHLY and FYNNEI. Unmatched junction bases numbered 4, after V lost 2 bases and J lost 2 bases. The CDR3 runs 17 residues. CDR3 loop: CASSERGTSGNTGELFF. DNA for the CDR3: TGTGCCAGCAGTGAACGGGGGACTAGCGGTAACACCGGGGAGCTGTTTTTT.

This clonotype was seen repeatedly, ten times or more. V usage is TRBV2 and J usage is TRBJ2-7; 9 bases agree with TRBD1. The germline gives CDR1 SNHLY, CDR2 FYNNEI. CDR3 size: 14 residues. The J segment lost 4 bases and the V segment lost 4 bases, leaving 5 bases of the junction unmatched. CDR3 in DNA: TGTGCCAGCAGTGTCTCAGGACAGGGGTACGAGCAGTACTTC. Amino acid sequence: CASSVSGQGYEQYF.

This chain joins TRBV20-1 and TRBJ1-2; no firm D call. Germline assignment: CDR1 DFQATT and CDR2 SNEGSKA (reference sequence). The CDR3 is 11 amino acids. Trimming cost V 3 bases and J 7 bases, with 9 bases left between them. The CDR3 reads CSASIGSGYTF. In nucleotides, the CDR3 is TGCAGTGCTAGTATTGGTTCTGGCTACACCTTC.

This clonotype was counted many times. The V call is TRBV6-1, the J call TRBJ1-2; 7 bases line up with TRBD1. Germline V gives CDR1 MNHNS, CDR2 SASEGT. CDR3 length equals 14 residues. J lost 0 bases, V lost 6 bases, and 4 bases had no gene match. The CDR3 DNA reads TGTGCCAGCAGCTCCGGGACAGCTAACTATGGCTACACCTTC. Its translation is CASSSGTANYGYTF.

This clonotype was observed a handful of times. In DNA, the CDR3 is TGTGCCAGCAGCCCGCAAGGAGGGGGCAGAGGGAGGTCCTACGAGCAGTACTTC. Protein sequence: CASSPQGGGRGRSYEQYF. The rearrangement links TRBV5-4 to TRBJ2-7; D is possibly TRBD1 (7 bases). Germline V gene lookup returns CDR1 SGHNT and CDR2 YYREEE (reference sequence). The CDR3 consists of 18 residues. V shed 4 bases and J shed 1 base, with 24 bases lying between them.

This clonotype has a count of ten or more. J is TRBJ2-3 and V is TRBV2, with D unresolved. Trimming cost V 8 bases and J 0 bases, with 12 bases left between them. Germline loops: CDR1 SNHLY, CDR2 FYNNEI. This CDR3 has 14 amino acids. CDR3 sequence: CASGFSASTDTQYF. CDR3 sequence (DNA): TGTGCCAGCGGGTTTAGTGCTAGCACAGATACGCAGTATTTT. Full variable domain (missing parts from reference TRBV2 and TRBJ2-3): EPEVTQTPSHQVTQMGQEVILRCVPISNHLYFYWYRQILGQKVEFLVSFYNNEISEKSEIFDDQFSVERPDGSNFTLKIRSTKLEDSAMYFCASGFSASTDTQYFGPGTRLTVL.

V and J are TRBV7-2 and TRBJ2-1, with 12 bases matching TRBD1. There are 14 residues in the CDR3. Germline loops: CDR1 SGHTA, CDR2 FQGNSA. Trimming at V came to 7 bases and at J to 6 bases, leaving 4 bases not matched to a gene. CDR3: CASTGTGGVNEQFF. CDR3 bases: TGTGCCAGCACCGGGACAGGGGGCGTCAATGAGCAGTTCTTC.

The CDR3 DNA reads as TGTGCCACCAGCAGAGATTTACCGAGTTGGGAGACCCAGTACTTC. Its protein product is CATSRDLPSWETQYF. The chain employs TRBV15 and TRBJ2-5, with D unresolved. Germline lookup yields CDR1 LNHNV and CDR2 YYDKDF (reference sequence). The V and J ends lost 0 bases and 5 bases respectively, with 13 bases between them. This CDR3 has 15 amino acids.

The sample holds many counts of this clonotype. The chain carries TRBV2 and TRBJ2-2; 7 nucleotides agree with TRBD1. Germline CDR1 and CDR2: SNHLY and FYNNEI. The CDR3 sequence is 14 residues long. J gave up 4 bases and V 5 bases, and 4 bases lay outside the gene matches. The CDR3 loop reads CASSPGTVTGELFF. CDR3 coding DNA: TGTGCCAGCAGTCCCGGGACAGTCACCGGGGAGCTGTTTTTT.

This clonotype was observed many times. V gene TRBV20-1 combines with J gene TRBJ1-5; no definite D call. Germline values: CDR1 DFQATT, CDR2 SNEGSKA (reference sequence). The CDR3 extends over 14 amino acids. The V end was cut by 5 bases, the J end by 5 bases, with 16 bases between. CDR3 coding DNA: TGCAGTGCTTCAGACGCCCTGGTGGATCAGCCCCAGCATTTT. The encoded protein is CSASDALVDQPQHF.

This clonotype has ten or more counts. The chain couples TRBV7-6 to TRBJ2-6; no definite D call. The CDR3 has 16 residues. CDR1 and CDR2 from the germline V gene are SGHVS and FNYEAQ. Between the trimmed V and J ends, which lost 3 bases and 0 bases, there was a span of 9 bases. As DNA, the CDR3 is TGTGCCAGCAGCTTGGGCAGAAACTCTGGGGCCAACGTCCTGACTTTC. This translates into CASSLGRNSGANVLTF.

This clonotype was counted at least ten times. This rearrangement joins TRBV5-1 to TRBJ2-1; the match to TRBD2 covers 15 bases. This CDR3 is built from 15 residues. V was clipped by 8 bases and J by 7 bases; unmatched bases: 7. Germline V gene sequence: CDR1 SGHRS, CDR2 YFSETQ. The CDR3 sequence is CARRTSGRGKNEQFF. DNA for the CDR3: TGCGCCAGAAGGACTAGCGGGAGGGGGAAGAATGAGCAGTTCTTC.

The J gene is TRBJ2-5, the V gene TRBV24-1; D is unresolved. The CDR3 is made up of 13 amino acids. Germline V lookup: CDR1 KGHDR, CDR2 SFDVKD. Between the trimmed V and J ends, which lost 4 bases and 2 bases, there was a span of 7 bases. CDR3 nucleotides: TGTGCCACCAGTGACTCCGCTCAAGAGACCCAGTACTTC. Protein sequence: CATSDSAQETQYF.

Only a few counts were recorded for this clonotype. The CDR3: CASSDRRARNTEAFF. CDR3 DNA: TGTGCCAGCAGTGATAGGAGGGCGCGTAACACTGAAGCTTTCTTT. V and J are TRBV6-1 and TRBJ1-1; D is unresolved. Trimming cost V 3 bases and J 2 bases, with 13 bases left between them. The germline V gene encodes CDR1 MNHNS and CDR2 SASEGT. The CDR3 has 15 amino acids.

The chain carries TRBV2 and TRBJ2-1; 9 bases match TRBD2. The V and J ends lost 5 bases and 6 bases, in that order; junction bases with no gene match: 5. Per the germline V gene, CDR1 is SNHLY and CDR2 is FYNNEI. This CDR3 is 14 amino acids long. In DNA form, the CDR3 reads TGTGCCAGCAGTAGGCTAGCGGGATTCAATGAGCAGTTCTTC. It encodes CASSRLAGFNEQFF.

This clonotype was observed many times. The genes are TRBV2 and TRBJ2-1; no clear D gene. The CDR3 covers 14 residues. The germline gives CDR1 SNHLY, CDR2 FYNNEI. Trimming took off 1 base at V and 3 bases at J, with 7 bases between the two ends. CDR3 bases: TGTGCCAGCAGTGAAGTGACAAACTACAATGAGCAGTTCTTC. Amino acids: CASSEVTNYNEQFF. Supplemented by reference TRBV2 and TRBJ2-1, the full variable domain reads EPEVTQTPSHQVTQMGQEVILRCVPISNHLYFYWYRQILGQKVEFLVSFYNNEISEKSEIFDDQFSVERPDGSNFTLKIRSTKLEDSAMYFCASSEVTNYNEQFFGPGTRLTVL.

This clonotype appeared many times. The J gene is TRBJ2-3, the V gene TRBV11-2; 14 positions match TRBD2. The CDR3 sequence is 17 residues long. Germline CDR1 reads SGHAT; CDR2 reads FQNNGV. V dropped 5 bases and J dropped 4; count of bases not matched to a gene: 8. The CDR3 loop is CASSPRTSGRNPDTQYF. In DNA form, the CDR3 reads TGTGCCAGCAGCCCTAGGACTAGCGGGAGGAATCCAGATACGCAGTATTTT.